This section outlines one TCR beta chain sequence together with its context. The source of the sample is a study of blood T cell repertoires in COVID-19. The wider study: Acute and convalescent COVID-19 samples came from the United States, Italy and Spain. Sources were T cells, B-cell-depleted T cells, or PBMCs; the material itself was cDNA or gDNA.

In the source study's methods: Amplification of reference gene primers was used by the study to estimate nucleated cell counts. Repertoires were generated with immunoSEQ multiplex PCR, while TCRdb's copy carries only in-frame clones and drops some. That table is the source of V, J and clone size, and D and trimming were worked out from the DNA. The table includes roughly 80,000 clones, more than 70% detected once. Material for sequencing was peripheral blood. The sequence derives from a woman over 75 with acute or convalescent COVID-19.

This CDR3 is CASSLTGWYVGYTF. CDR3 nucleotide sequence: TGTGCCAGCAGTTTGACAGGGTGGTATGTTGGCTACACCTTC. V gene TRBV28 combines with J gene TRBJ1-2; 7 positions match TRBD1. The CDR3 sequence is 14 residues long. CDR1 is MDHEN and CDR2 is SYDVKM in the germline V gene. The ends lost 3 bases at V and 7 bases at J; junction bases unmatched: 8.